This entry lists 27 T cell receptor beta chains sequenced from one sample in a study of blood T cell repertoires in COVID-19. Method: immunoSEQ multiplex PCR; TCRdb's copy keeps in-frame clones and lacks some. The sample records 20,000 to 30,000 clones, around 91% being singletons. Input material: peripheral blood. Receptors were obtained from a woman aged 55-69 years with active COVID-19.

The J gene is TRBJ2-5, the V gene TRBV5-5; possibly TRBD2 for D (5 bases). V was pared by 1 base and J by 2 bases, with 9 bases between. The germline CDR1 and CDR2 sequences are SGHKS and YYEKEE (reference sequence). The CDR3 consists of 14 residues. CDR3 coding DNA: TGTGCCAGCAGCTTGAGAGGGCCTCAAGAGACCCAGTACTTC. Its translation: CASSLRGPQETQYF.

The V and J genes are TRBV29-1 and TRBJ2-1, with 10 bases aligning to TRBD1. V lost 0 bases and J lost 3; bases outside the gene matches: 2. CDR1 SQVTM and CDR2 ANQGSEA come from the germline V gene. The CDR3 has 15 residues. CDR3 amino acids: CSVEDWDRGYNEQFF. CDR3 nucleotides: TGCAGCGTTGAAGATTGGGACAGGGGCTACAATGAGCAGTTCTTC.

The V gene is TRBV19, the J gene TRBJ1-2; TRBD1 agrees at 9 bases. The germline V gene encodes CDR1 LNHDA and CDR2 SQIVND (reference sequence). This CDR3 is 16 amino acids long. V trimming: 2 bases; J trimming: 3 bases; junction bases outside the gene matches: 7. CDR3 DNA: TGTGCCAGTAGTATATCGGGACAGGGTTCCCACTATGGCTACACCTTC. Protein: CASSISGQGSHYGYTF.

A few counts support this clone. V is TRBV4-1 and J is TRBJ2-7; 8 nucleotides agree with TRBD1. Losses at the gene ends were 1 base for V and 2 bases for J; bases not matched to a gene: 1. CDR1 is MGHRA, CDR2 YSYEKL, per germline. The CDR3 spans 14 residues. Written as DNA, the CDR3 is TGCGCCAGCAGCCAAGCGGGACAGGCCTACGAGCAGTACTTC. Its translation: CASSQAGQAYEQYF.

The chain combines TRBV5-4 with TRBJ2-1, with D perhaps TRBD2 (6 bases). The CDR3 is 12 amino acids. Germline-derived CDR1 and CDR2 are SGHNT and YYREEE (reference sequence). The ends were cut back, 4 bases at V and 11 bases at J, with 13 bases in the middle. The CDR3 spells CASSPPGDKQFF. The CDR3 DNA reads as TGTGCCAGCAGCCCGCCGGGGGATAAGCAGTTCTTC.

The CDR3 bases are TGTGCCAGCAGTTACGATTCGAGGGTGGACCCAGCCCAGCCCCAGCATTTT. It translates to CASSYDSRVDPAQPQHF. The gene calls are TRBV6-2 or TRBV6-3 and TRBJ1-5; the D is unclear. CDR3 length: 17 amino acids. Germline loops: CDR1 MNHEY, CDR2 SVGEGT. The V end was cut by 2 bases, the J end by 7 bases, with 21 bases between.

The CDR3: CASSWTSGSTYEQYF. The CDR3 DNA reads as TGTGCCAGCAGCTGGACTAGCGGGAGCACCTACGAGCAGTACTTC. The chain combines TRBV5-4 with TRBJ2-7; 13 nucleotides match TRBD2. The CDR3 sequence is 15 residues long. Germline V lookup: CDR1 SGHNT, CDR2 YYREEE (reference sequence). With V trimmed by 3 bases and J by 2 bases, 2 bases remained unmatched.

The chain recombines TRBV30 with TRBJ1-4; 9 bases agree with TRBD1. Germline CDR1 and CDR2: GTSNPN and SVGIG (reference sequence). With V trimmed by 3 bases and J by 5 bases, 4 bases remained unmatched. The CDR3 runs to 14 residues. CDR3 sequence: CAWRQQGANEKLFF. The DNA of the CDR3 is TGTGCCTGGAGGCAACAGGGGGCGAATGAAAAACTGTTTTTT.

Turning to this clone: This specimen includes other DNA sequences encoding the same CDR3. The chain combines TRBV11-2 with TRBJ2-3; D is perhaps TRBD2 (6 bases). The V gene's germline CDR1 is SGHAT and CDR2 FQNNGV. The CDR3 is 15 residues long. Deletions cut 3 bases from V and 0 bases from J, with 10 bases between. CDR3 DNA: TGTGCCAGCAGCTTTAGCGGCTCTAGCACAGATACGCAGTATTTT. It is translated as CASSFSGSSTDTQYF. Full variable domain (remainder filled in from reference TRBV11-2 and TRBJ2-3): EAGVAQSPRYKIIEKRQSVAFWCNPISGHATLYWYQQILGQGPKLLIQFQNNGVVDDSQLPKDRFSAERLKGVDSTLKIQPAKLEDSAVYLCASSFSGSSTDTQYFGPGTRLTVL.

CDR3 protein: CASSDSTDRLSTNEKLFF. In nucleotides, the CDR3 is TGTGCCAGCAGTGACTCGACGGACAGACTTTCAACTAATGAAAAACTGTTTTTT. The V call is TRBV6-4, the J call TRBJ1-4, with D perhaps matching TRBD1 (6 bases). Germline CDR1 MRHNA, CDR2 SNTAGT. V lost 0 bases and J 0 bases, leaving 14 bases between the germline ends. This CDR3 is 18 amino acids long.

The V call is TRBV9, the J call TRBJ2-2; unclear D gene. The CDR3 totals 15 residues. V was clipped by 0 bases and J by 4 bases, with 10 bases between them. Germline V lookup: CDR1 SGDLS, CDR2 YYNGEE. This chain's CDR3 is CASSVGRVGTGELFF. Written as DNA, the CDR3 is TGTGCCAGCAGCGTAGGGAGAGTGGGCACCGGGGAGCTGTTTTTT.

This chain links TRBV6-6 with TRBJ2-5; 9 nucleotides line up with TRBD2. There are 14 residues in the CDR3. Losses at the gene ends were 5 bases for V and 4 bases for J; bases not matched to a gene: 5. CDR1 is MNHNY, CDR2 SVGAGI, per germline (reference sequence). For the CDR3, the DNA is TGTGCCAGCAGTCCTAGCGGGATTCTAGAGACCCAGTACTTC. Residues: CASSPSGILETQYF.

The chain links TRBV7-2 to TRBJ2-3; 9 nucleotides line up with TRBD2. Germline V lookup: CDR1 SGHTA, CDR2 FQGNSA. Trimming cost V 1 base and J 5 bases; bases outside gene matches: 7. The CDR3 is made up of 16 amino acids. The CDR3, as DNA: TGTGCCAGCAGCTTAGGAATAGCGGGAGTTTTAGATACGCAGTATTTT. This codes for CASSLGIAGVLDTQYF.

The chain uses TRBV19 and TRBJ2-5; D is unresolved. Germline-derived CDR1 and CDR2 are LNHDA and SQIVND (reference sequence). CDR3 size: 12 residues. The V end lost 8 bases, the J end lost 3 bases, and 10 bases lay between the germline ends. Here the CDR3 reads CASAQNKETQYF. CDR3 bases: TGTGCCAGTGCTCAGAATAAAGAGACCCAGTACTTC.

The chain carries TRBV27 and TRBJ2-4; D is unclear. The CDR3 covers 14 residues. Trimming cost V 6 bases and J 0 bases, with 9 bases left between them. Germline CDR1 reads MNHEY; CDR2 reads SMNVEV (reference sequence). CDR3 sequence (DNA): TGTGCCAGCAGGTCAATCAGAGCCAAAAACATTCAGTACTTC. Its translation: CASRSIRAKNIQYF.

This chain uses TRBV18 with TRBJ1-1; 8 bases fit TRBD1. Germline V CDR1 and CDR2: KGHSH, LQKENI. The V and J ends lost 2 bases and 8 bases, in that order; junction bases with no gene match: 4. The CDR3 has 13 residues. CDR3 sequence: CASSPTGQGEAFF. The CDR3 nucleotides read TGTGCCAGCTCACCAACAGGACAGGGCGAAGCTTTCTTT.

This sequence joins TRBV5-1 and TRBJ2-2; possible D gene TRBD2, 5 bases. CDR1 SGHRS and CDR2 YFSETQ come from the germline V gene. Trimming removed 0 bases from V and 8 bases from J, with 11 bases in between. CDR3 size: 14 residues. DNA for the CDR3: TGCGCCAGCAGCTTGGAAGACACTAGGGGGGAGCTGTTTTTT. This codes for CASSLEDTRGELFF.

The rearrangement uses TRBV28 and TRBJ1-1, with TRBD1 matching over 8 bases. In germline, CDR1 is MDHEN, CDR2 SYDVKM. V lost 3 bases, J lost 3 bases, and 9 bases stayed unmatched. The CDR3 spans 16 residues. CDR3 bases: TGTGCCAGCAGTTTTCTCGCCTCAGGGGGCTACACTGAAGCTTTCTTT. Protein sequence: CASSFLASGGYTEAFF.

For the CDR3, the DNA is TGTGCCAGCCGGGCTTCCTGGTCGGGACTGTACGAGCAGTACTTC. Its translation is CASRASWSGLYEQYF. The chain recombines TRBV28 with TRBJ2-7; a possible D gene is TRBD2 (6 bases). Germline lookup yields CDR1 MDHEN and CDR2 SYDVKM. V lost 8 bases, J lost 4 bases, and 21 bases lay in between. The CDR3 is 15 amino acids.

This rearrangement joins TRBV6-2 or TRBV6-3 to TRBJ1-4; D is ambiguous. Germline CDR1 and CDR2: MNHEY and SVGEGT. V was trimmed by 4 bases and J by 8 bases, leaving 14 bases between them. The CDR3 runs 14 residues. This chain's CDR3 is CASSSTDGREKLFF. The CDR3 DNA reads as TGTGCCAGCAGTTCAACGGACGGGAGAGAAAAACTGTTTTTT.

The V call is TRBV5-4, the J call TRBJ2-2; 8 bases line up with TRBD2. The CDR3 extends over 16 amino acids. CDR1 is SGHNT, CDR2 YYREEE, per germline (reference sequence). With V trimmed by 0 bases and J by 2 bases, 3 bases remained unmatched. Here the CDR3 reads CASSLAGGRNTGELFF. CDR3 nucleotides: TGTGCCAGCAGCTTGGCGGGGGGGCGTAACACCGGGGAGCTGTTTTTT. Full variable domain (outside the CDR3, taken from reference TRBV5-4 and TRBJ2-2): ETGVTQSPTHLIKTRGQQVTLRCSSQSGHNTVSWYQQALGQGPQFIFQYYREEENGRGNFPPRFSGLQFPNYSSELNVNALELDDSALYLCASSLAGGRNTGELFFGEGSRLTVL.

CDR3 nucleotides: TGCAGCGTTGATACCGGGACAGGGAGTGAAAAACTGTTTTTT. It codes for CSVDTGTGSEKLFF. The chain combines TRBV29-1 with TRBJ1-4; 9 positions match TRBD1. Germline V gene data show CDR1 as SQVTM and CDR2 as ANQGSEA. With V trimmed by 3 bases and J by 7 bases, 6 bases remained unmatched. CDR3 size: 14 residues.

The rearrangement joins TRBV27 to TRBJ2-7; TRBD1 is a possible D gene (6 bases). The V end was cut by 5 bases, the J end by 0 bases, with 8 bases between. This CDR3 contains 13 residues. Germline CDR1 reads MNHEY; CDR2 reads SMNVEV (reference sequence). CDR3 in amino acids: CASSDRRSYEQYF. The CDR3 nucleotides are TGTGCCAGCAGTGACAGGCGCTCCTACGAGCAGTACTTC.

This chain connects TRBV6-6 to TRBJ1-2; tentatively, D is TRBD1 (5 bases). Germline lookup yields CDR1 MNHNY and CDR2 SVGAGI (reference sequence). V was cut by 5 bases and J by 5 bases, with 18 bases left in between. There are 15 residues in the CDR3. CDR3 nucleotides: TGTGCCAGCAGTCCCGCCTTCGACAGAGATTATGGCTACACCTTC. It translates to CASSPAFDRDYGYTF.

The genes are TRBV4-3 and TRBJ2-1, with TRBD1 matching 10 bases. The germline V gene encodes CDR1 LGHNA and CDR2 YSLEER. Losses at the gene ends were 0 bases for V and 5 bases for J; bases not matched to a gene: 10. The CDR3 is 18 amino acids. This chain's CDR3 is CASSQDLRGTGAHNEQFF. The CDR3 DNA reads as TGCGCCAGCAGCCAAGACTTGCGAGGGACAGGGGCTCACAATGAGCAGTTCTTC.

This clone showed up just once. The chain recombines TRBV27 with TRBJ1-1; maybe TRBD1 (5 bases). V was shortened by 8 bases and J by 3 bases, with 7 bases between the two germline ends. The V gene's germline CDR1 is MNHEY and CDR2 SMNVEV (reference sequence). The length of the CDR3 is 11 residues. The CDR3 DNA is TGTGCCAGCGGGGGGGACACTGAAGCTTTCTTT. It yields the protein CASGGDTEAFF.

The chain couples TRBV6-5 to TRBJ2-7; weak D call: TRBD2 (5 bases). The CDR3 length is 14 residues. Trimming stripped 4 bases from V and 2 bases from J, with 12 bases between. Germline-derived CDR1 and CDR2 are MNHEY and SVGAGI. CDR3 sequence reads: CASSSGNLAYEQYF. In nucleotides, the CDR3 is TGTGCCAGCAGTTCCGGGAACCTTGCCTACGAGCAGTACTTC.